This TCR beta chain emerged from a study of CDR3 diversity in severe acne. TCRdb re-called the PCR reads through MiXCR, storing one row per CDR3 protein. This sample has 89,000 or so distinct CDR3 sequences, with 45% to 50% found just once. This clonotype was detected only a few times. Sequenced input: blood. This sequence originates from a male donor in good health, serving as a control.

Written as DNA, the CDR3 is TGTGCCAGCAGAGCACGATCCGGACAAGCCTACGAGCAGTACTTC. It is translated as CASRARSGQAYEQYF. The rearrangement links TRBV6-1 to TRBJ2-7, with a possible D match to TRBD1 (5 bases). The germline CDR1 and CDR2 sequences are MNHNS and SASEGT. The V end was cut by 6 bases, the J end by 2 bases, with 17 bases between. The CDR3 extends over 15 amino acids.